This TCR beta chain was found in a study of cytotoxic CD8 clonotypes in ibrutinib-treated CLL. Study details: On average, each sample had 255,043 productive templates and almost 95,000 productive rearrangements.

Some clones are missing from TCRdb's copy, which holds only in-frame ones; the method was immunoSEQ multiplex PCR. The data show 150,000 or so clones, roughly four fifths seen once. General study points: Public clonotypes were rare and shrank or held steady on treatment. Clonality went higher at ibrutinib response and then dropped back toward baseline at progression.

On this clone itself: Its antigen is not known.

CDR1 GTSNPN and CDR2 SVGIG come from the germline V gene (reference sequence). V lost 4 bases and J lost 5; bases outside the gene matches: 15. The CDR3 has 17 residues. The TCR comes from a human donor with chronic lymphocytic leukemia. This material consisted of PBMCs, taken after 12 months of ibrutinib treatment. The rearrangement links TRBV30 to TRBJ1-5; the match to TRBD1 covers 9 bases. CDR3 sequence reads: CAWTGGGDRDGDQPQHF. The CDR3 DNA follows: TGTGCCTGGACCGGAGGGGGGGACAGGGATGGGGATCAGCCCCAGCATTTT.